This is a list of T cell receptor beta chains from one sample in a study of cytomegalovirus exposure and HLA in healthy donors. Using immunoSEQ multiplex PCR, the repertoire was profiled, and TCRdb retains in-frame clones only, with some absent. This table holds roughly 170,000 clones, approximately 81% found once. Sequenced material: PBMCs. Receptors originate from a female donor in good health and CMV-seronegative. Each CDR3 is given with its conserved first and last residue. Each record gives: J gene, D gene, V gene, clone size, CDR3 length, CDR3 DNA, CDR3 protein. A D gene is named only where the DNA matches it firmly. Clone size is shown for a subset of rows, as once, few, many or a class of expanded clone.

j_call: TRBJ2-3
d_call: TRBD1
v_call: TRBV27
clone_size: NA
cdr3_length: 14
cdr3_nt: TGTGCCAGCAGTTATGGGACAGAGCTTGATACGCAGTATTTT
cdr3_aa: CASSYGTELDTQYF

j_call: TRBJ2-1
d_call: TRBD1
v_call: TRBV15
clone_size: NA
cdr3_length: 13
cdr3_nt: TGTGCCACAAACCGGGACAGGGCTGGCGAGCAGTTCTTC
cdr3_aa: CATNRDRAGEQFF

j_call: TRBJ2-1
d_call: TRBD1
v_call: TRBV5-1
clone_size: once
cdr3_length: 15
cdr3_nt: TGCGCCAGCAGCTTGGTCACAGGGGCCTACAATGAGCAGTTCTTC
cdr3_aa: CASSLVTGAYNEQFF

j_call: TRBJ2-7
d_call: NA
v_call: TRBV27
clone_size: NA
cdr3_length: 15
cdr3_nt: TGTGCCAGCAGATCCGGGGGGCTCAGCTCCTACGAGCAGTACTTC
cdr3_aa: CASRSGGLSSYEQYF

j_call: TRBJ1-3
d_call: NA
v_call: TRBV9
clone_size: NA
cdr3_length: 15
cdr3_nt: TGTGCCAGCAGCGGCAGGGGAGCCCCTGGAAACACCATATATTTT
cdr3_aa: CASSGRGAPGNTIYF

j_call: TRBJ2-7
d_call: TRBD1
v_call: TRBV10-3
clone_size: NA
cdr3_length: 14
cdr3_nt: TGTGCCATCAGTGGACTTGGGACAGGAATCGAGCAGTACTTC
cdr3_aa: CAISGLGTGIEQYF

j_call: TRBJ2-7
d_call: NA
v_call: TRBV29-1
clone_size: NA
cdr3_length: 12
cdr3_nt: TGCAGCGTTGGTGTGAGCTCCTACGAGCAGTACTTC
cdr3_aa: CSVGVSSYEQYF

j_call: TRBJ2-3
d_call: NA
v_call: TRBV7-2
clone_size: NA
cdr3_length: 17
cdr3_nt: TGTGCCAGCAGCCCCACCGGGCGGGGCTCTAGCACAGATACGCAGTATTTT
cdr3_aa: CASSPTGRGSSTDTQYF

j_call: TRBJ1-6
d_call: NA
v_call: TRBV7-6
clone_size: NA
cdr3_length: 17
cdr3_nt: TGTGCCAGCAGCCCGGACAGTGGGGCCTCCTATAATTCACCCCTCCACTTT
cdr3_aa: CASSPDSGASYNSPLHF

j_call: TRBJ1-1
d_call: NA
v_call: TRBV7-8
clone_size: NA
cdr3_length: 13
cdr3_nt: TGTGCCAGCAGCTTCAGGGGAGGGACTGAAGCTTTCTTT
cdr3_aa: CASSFRGGTEAFF

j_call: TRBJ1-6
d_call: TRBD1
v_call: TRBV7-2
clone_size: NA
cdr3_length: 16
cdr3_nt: TGTGCCAGCACCACTCTAGGGACAGGGAGGGGGATAACCCTCCACTTT
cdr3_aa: CASTTLGTGRGITLHF

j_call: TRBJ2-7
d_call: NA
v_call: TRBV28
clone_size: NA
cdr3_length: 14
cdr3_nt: TGTGCCAGCAGTTCCAGACACGTTACCTACGAGCAGTACTTC
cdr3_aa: CASSSRHVTYEQYF

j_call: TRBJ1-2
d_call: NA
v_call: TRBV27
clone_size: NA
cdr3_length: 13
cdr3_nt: TGTGCCAGCACGGGGGGCGGACACTATGGCTACACCTTC
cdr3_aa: CASTGGGHYGYTF

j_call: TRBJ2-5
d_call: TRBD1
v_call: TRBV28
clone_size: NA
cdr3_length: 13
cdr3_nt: TGTGCCAGCAGTCCGGGACAGGGAGAGACCCAGTACTTC
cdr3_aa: CASSPGQGETQYF

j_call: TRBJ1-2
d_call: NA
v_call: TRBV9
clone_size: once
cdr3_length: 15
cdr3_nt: TGTGCCAGCAGCGTAGGGGCAGGTTTGAACTATGGCTACACCTTC
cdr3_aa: CASSVGAGLNYGYTF

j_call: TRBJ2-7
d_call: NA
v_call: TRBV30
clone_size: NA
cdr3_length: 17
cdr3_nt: TGTGCCTGGAGTGTAAGGCGTCAGGTCCAGAGCTCCTACGAGCAGTACTTC
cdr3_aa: CAWSVRRQVQSSYEQYF